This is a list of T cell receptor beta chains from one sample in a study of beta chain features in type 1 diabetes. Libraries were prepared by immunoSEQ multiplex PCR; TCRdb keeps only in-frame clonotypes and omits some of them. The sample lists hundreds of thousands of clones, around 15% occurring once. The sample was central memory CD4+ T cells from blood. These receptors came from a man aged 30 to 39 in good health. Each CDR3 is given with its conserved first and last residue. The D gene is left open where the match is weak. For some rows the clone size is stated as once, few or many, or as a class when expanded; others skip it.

CDR3 DNA: TGTGCCAGTATGAACAGGGGAAACTCTGGAAACACCATATATTTT
CDR3 protein: CASMNRGNSGNTIYF
clone size: once
V gene: TRBV19
D gene: TRBD1
J gene: TRBJ1-3

CDR3 DNA: TGCGCCAGCAGCTTAGGGACCTCAGTTGGCGATGGCTACACCTTC
CDR3 protein: CASSLGTSVGDGYTF
clone size: many
V gene: TRBV5-1
D gene: NA
J gene: TRBJ1-2

CDR3 DNA: TGCGCCAGCAGTCAACAGGGTTTTTTAGCCAAAAACATTCAGTACTTC
CDR3 protein: CASSQQGFLAKNIQYF
clone size: few
V gene: TRBV23-1
D gene: NA
J gene: TRBJ2-4

CDR3 DNA: TGTGCCAGCAGCTTGGTGGGATCACCCCTCCACTTT
CDR3 protein: CASSLVGSPLHF
clone size: NA
V gene: TRBV7-3
D gene: NA
J gene: TRBJ1-6

CDR3 DNA: TGTGCCAGCAGCTTAGTGACTGGGAGGGCAATTCAAGAGACCCAGTACTTC
CDR3 protein: CASSLVTGRAIQETQYF
clone size: NA
V gene: TRBV7-7
D gene: TRBD2
J gene: TRBJ2-5

CDR3 DNA: TGTGCCAGCAGCTCCACCAACTACGAGCAGTACTTC
CDR3 protein: CASSSTNYEQYF
clone size: few
V gene: TRBV7-2
D gene: NA
J gene: TRBJ2-7

CDR3 DNA: TGTGCCAGCAGTTTCCCGGGGGTTCACAATGAGCAGTTCTTC
CDR3 protein: CASSFPGVHNEQFF
clone size: few
V gene: TRBV6-5
D gene: NA
J gene: TRBJ2-1

CDR3 DNA: TGTGCCATCAGCCCAACCTCCTCTGGAAACACCATATATTTT
CDR3 protein: CAISPTSSGNTIYF
clone size: few
V gene: TRBV10-3
D gene: NA
J gene: TRBJ1-3

CDR3 DNA: TGTGCCAGCAGCCAAGAGGGGACAGGGGACTATGGCTACACCTTC
CDR3 protein: CASSQEGTGDYGYTF
clone size: NA
V gene: TRBV4-2
D gene: TRBD1
J gene: TRBJ1-2

CDR3 DNA: TGTGCCAGCAGCTTAGCACAAGCTGGCTACACCTTC
CDR3 protein: CASSLAQAGYTF
clone size: NA
V gene: TRBV7-2
D gene: NA
J gene: TRBJ1-2

CDR3 DNA: TGTGCCAGCACCCATGGGGGGGGGTTAGGGAATACCCAGTACTTC
CDR3 protein: CASTHGGGLGNTQYF
clone size: NA
V gene: TRBV11-3
D gene: TRBD2
J gene: TRBJ2-5

CDR3 DNA: TGTGCCAGCAGTGATTTAGCTAGCGGACAAGAGACCCAGTACTTC
CDR3 protein: CASSDLASGQETQYF
clone size: NA
V gene: TRBV25-1
D gene: TRBD2
J gene: TRBJ2-5

CDR3 DNA: TGTGCCAGCAGCTTAATGGCCGGGCTTGACGGGGAGCTGTTTTTT
CDR3 protein: CASSLMAGLDGELFF
clone size: few
V gene: TRBV11-3
D gene: NA
J gene: TRBJ2-2

CDR3 DNA: TGTGCCAGCAGCTTTGCGGGCTCAGGGGGGGCTTACACCGGGGAGCTGTTTTTT
CDR3 protein: CASSFAGSGGAYTGELFF
clone size: NA
V gene: TRBV7-8
D gene: NA
J gene: TRBJ2-2

CDR3 DNA: TGTGCCAGCAGCCAATTGGGACGGTCCACAGATACGCAGTATTTT
CDR3 protein: CASSQLGRSTDTQYF
clone size: few
V gene: TRBV14
D gene: NA
J gene: TRBJ2-3

CDR3 DNA: TGTGCCAGCAGTTCAAAGGGCATGAACACTGAAGCTTTCTTT
CDR3 protein: CASSSKGMNTEAFF
clone size: NA
V gene: TRBV6-1
D gene: NA
J gene: TRBJ1-1

CDR3 DNA: TGCAGCGTTGGACAGACGAACACCGGGGAGCTGTTTTTT
CDR3 protein: CSVGQTNTGELFF
clone size: few
V gene: TRBV29-1
D gene: NA
J gene: TRBJ2-2

CDR3 DNA: TGTGCTAGCAGCCCGGCTAGCGGGAGAACCACAGATACGCAGTATTTT
CDR3 protein: CASSPASGRTTDTQYF
clone size: NA
V gene: TRBV7-7
D gene: TRBD2
J gene: TRBJ2-3

CDR3 DNA: TGCAGCGTTGACCTTCAAGGGGAACTGTCCTGGTACAATGAGCAGTTCTTC
CDR3 protein: CSVDLQGELSWYNEQFF
clone size: NA
V gene: TRBV29-1
D gene: NA
J gene: TRBJ2-1

CDR3 DNA: TGCGCCAGCAGCTTGGGACTAGCGGGGGCCGCTAGAGATACGCAGTATTTT
CDR3 protein: CASSLGLAGAARDTQYF
clone size: NA
V gene: TRBV5-1
D gene: TRBD2
J gene: TRBJ2-3

CDR3 DNA: TGTGCCAGTAGTGGAGAGACTAGGTTGGCCTCCTACGAGCAGTACTTC
CDR3 protein: CASSGETRLASYEQYF
clone size: NA
V gene: TRBV19
D gene: NA
J gene: TRBJ2-7

CDR3 DNA: TGTGCCATCAGTGAGCCGAAGAGCGGGGGGGAGACCCAGTACTTC
CDR3 protein: CAISEPKSGGETQYF
clone size: few
V gene: TRBV10-3
D gene: TRBD2
J gene: TRBJ2-5

CDR3 DNA: TGTGCCAGCAGCTTTACGACGGGGAACACTGAAGCTTTCTTT
CDR3 protein: CASSFTTGNTEAFF
clone size: NA
V gene: TRBV5-4
D gene: NA
J gene: TRBJ1-1

CDR3 DNA: TGCGCCAGCAGTCAATCGGGGGCATGGAACACTGAAGCTTTCTTT
CDR3 protein: CASSQSGAWNTEAFF
clone size: few
V gene: TRBV23-1
D gene: NA
J gene: TRBJ1-1